These T cell receptor beta chains were read from a single sample in a study of blood T cell repertoires in COVID-19. TCRdb keeps only in-frame clones here, not all; method: immunoSEQ multiplex PCR. The sample has 150,000 to 200,000 clones, roughly nine tenths seen once. The sequencing input was peripheral blood. Receptors originate from a woman in her sixties or seventies with acute or convalescent COVID-19. CDR3s leave out the opening cysteine and the closing phenylalanine or tryptophan. The order of the fields is V gene, J gene, CDR3 protein.

v_gene: TRBV3-1/TRBV3-2
j_gene: TRBJ2-1
CDR3aa: ASSQDRLYEQF

v_gene: TRBV9
j_gene: TRBJ1-2
CDR3aa: ASSVDGDEAGYT

v_gene: TRBV25-1
j_gene: TRBJ2-1
CDR3aa: ASSELDSSYNEQF

v_gene: TRBV6-5
j_gene: TRBJ1-2
CDR3aa: ASSRSSNYGYT

v_gene: TRBV27
j_gene: TRBJ2-7
CDR3aa: ASSLTAGRIEQY

v_gene: TRBV20-1
j_gene: TRBJ2-2
CDR3aa: SASRTSRGTGELF

v_gene: TRBV7-2
j_gene: TRBJ2-3
CDR3aa: ASSFDSGGRNTQY

v_gene: TRBV5-5
j_gene: TRBJ1-2
CDR3aa: ASSLGTSYGYT

v_gene: TRBV11-2
j_gene: TRBJ2-7
CDR3aa: ASSFRQGASYEQY

v_gene: TRBV19
j_gene: TRBJ1-2
CDR3aa: ASTSNRGYGYT

v_gene: TRBV7-9
j_gene: TRBJ2-3
CDR3aa: ASSLPAGGPSDTQY

v_gene: TRBV12-3/TRBV12-4
j_gene: TRBJ2-1
CDR3aa: ASSLGLLYQQF

v_gene: TRBV9
j_gene: TRBJ1-4
CDR3aa: ASSERQGLATNEKLF

v_gene: TRBV5-5
j_gene: TRBJ1-4
CDR3aa: ASSRAGGSNEKLF

v_gene: TRBV3-1/TRBV3-2
j_gene: TRBJ2-5
CDR3aa: ASSHESLALETQY

v_gene: TRBV29-1
j_gene: TRBJ1-1
CDR3aa: SGNRGRVTEAF

v_gene: TRBV7-3
j_gene: TRBJ2-1
CDR3aa: ASSSNLLAVQF

v_gene: TRBV18
j_gene: TRBJ1-2
CDR3aa: ASSPQTGNYGYT

v_gene: TRBV7-8
j_gene: TRBJ1-3
CDR3aa: ASSQTGHSGNTIY

v_gene: TRBV19
j_gene: TRBJ1-5
CDR3aa: ASRQGDYSNQPQH

v_gene: TRBV6-1
j_gene: TRBJ2-7
CDR3aa: ASSEAVRSGKNGYEQY

v_gene: TRBV11-2
j_gene: TRBJ2-2
CDR3aa: ASSSYTTGELF

v_gene: TRBV4-3
j_gene: TRBJ2-3
CDR3aa: ASSQDLVGIGRTSTDTQY

v_gene: TRBV9
j_gene: TRBJ2-1
CDR3aa: ASSVPFPGTGGREQF

v_gene: TRBV9
j_gene: TRBJ1-3
CDR3aa: ASSANPSGNTIY

v_gene: TRBV18
j_gene: TRBJ2-2
CDR3aa: ASTQQPENTGELF

v_gene: TRBV6-5
j_gene: TRBJ2-3
CDR3aa: ASSSGRSNTQY

v_gene: TRBV28
j_gene: TRBJ1-1
CDR3aa: ASSPTTAMNTEAF